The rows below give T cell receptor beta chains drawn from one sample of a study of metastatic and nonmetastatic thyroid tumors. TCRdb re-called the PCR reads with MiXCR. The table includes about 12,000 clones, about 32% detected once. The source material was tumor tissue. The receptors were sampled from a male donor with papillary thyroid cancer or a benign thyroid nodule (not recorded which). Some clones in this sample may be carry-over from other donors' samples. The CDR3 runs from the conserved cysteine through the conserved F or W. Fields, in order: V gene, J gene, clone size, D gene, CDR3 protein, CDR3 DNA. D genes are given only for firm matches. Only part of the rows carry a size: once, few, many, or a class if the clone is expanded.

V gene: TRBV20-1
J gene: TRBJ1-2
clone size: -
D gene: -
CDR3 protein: CSASRGGHKGGYTF
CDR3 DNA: TGCAGTGCTTCCCGGGGGGGACATAAGGGAGGCTACACCTTC

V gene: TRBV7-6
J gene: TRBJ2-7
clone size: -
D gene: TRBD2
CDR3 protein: CASSPRGGGPAYEQYF
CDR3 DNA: TGTGCCAGCAGCCCCCGCGGGGGGGGGCCAGCCTACGAGCAGTACTTC

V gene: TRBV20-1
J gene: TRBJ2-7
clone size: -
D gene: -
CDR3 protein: CSATTLDGFYEQYF
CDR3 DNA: TGCAGTGCTACGACCTTGGACGGGTTCTACGAGCAGTACTTC

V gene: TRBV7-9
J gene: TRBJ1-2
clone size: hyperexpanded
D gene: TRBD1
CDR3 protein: CASSLSWATGSVSGYTF
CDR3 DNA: TGTGCCAGCAGCTTGTCTTGGGCGACAGGGAGTGTCTCTGGCTACACCTTC

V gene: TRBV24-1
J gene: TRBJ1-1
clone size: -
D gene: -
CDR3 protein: CATSASGRDTEAFF
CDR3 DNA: TGTGCCACCAGTGCCTCGGGTAGGGACACTGAAGCTTTCTTT

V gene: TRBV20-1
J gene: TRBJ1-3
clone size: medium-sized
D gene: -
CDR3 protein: CSASRQLGNTIYF
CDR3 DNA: TGCAGTGCTAGTAGACAGCTTGGAAACACCATATATTTT

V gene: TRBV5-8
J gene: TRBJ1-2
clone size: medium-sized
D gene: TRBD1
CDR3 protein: CASRIQGNNYGYTF
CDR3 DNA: TGTGCCAGCAGGATACAGGGGAATAACTATGGCTACACCTTC

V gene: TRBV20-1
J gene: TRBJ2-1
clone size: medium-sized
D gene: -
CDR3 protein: CSVIGTGSNEQFF
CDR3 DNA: TGCAGTGTTATAGGGACTGGGAGCAATGAGCAGTTCTTC

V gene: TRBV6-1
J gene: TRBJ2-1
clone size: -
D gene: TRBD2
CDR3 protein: CATLESGGSDEQFF
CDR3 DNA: TGTGCCACCTTGGAAAGCGGGGGGAGCGATGAGCAGTTCTTC

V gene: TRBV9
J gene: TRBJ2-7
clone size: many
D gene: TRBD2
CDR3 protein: CASQRGASGDEQYF
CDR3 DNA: TGTGCCAGCCAGCGGGGGGCTAGCGGGGACGAGCAGTACTTC

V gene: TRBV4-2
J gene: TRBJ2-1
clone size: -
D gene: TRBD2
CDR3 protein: CASSQGDGRPNNEQFF
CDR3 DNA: TGTGCCAGCAGCCAAGGGGACGGGAGGCCTAACAATGAGCAGTTCTTC

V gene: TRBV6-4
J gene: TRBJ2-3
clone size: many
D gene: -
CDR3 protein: CAHSFGASDTQYF
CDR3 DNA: TGTGCCCATTCGTTCGGGGCGTCAGATACGCAGTATTTT

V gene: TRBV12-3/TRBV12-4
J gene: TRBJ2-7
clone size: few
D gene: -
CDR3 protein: CASSFFGGTYEQYF
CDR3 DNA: TGTGCCAGCAGTTTTTTCGGCGGCACCTACGAGCAGTACTTC

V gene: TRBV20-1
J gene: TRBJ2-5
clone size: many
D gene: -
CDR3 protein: CRVGLQETQYF
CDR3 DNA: TGCAGGGTAGGGCTTCAAGAGACCCAGTACTTC

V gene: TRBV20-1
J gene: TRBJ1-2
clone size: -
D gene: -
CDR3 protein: CSATPRGTNYGYTF
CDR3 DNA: TGCAGTGCTACCCCGCGAGGGACTAACTATGGCTACACCTTC

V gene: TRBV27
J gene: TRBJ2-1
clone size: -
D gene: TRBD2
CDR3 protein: CASRLSFASGGTYNEQFF
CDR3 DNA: TGTGCCAGCAGGTTATCGTTCGCTAGCGGGGGGACCTACAATGAGCAGTTCTTC

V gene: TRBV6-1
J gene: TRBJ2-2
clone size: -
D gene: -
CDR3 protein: CASFRERGAHTGELFF
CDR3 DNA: TGTGCCAGCTTCCGTGAGAGGGGGGCCCACACCGGGGAGCTGTTTTTT

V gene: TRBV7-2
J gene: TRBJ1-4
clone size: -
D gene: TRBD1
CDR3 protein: CASSGRTGLANEKLFF
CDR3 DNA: TGTGCCAGCAGCGGGCGGACAGGGCTTGCTAATGAAAAACTGTTTTTT

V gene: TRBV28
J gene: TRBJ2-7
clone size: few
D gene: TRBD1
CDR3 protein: CASTTGQGTGEQYF
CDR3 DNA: TGTGCCAGCACCACGGGACAGGGGACGGGAGAGCAGTACTTC

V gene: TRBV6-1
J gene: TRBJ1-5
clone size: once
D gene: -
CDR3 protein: CASRGRVEGRHQHF
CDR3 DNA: TGTGCCAGCAGGGGTAGGGTGGAAGGCCGGCACCAGCATTTT

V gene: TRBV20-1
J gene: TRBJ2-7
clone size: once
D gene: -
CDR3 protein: CSARTGGPSYEQYF
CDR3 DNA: TGCAGTGCTAGAACTGGCGGTCCTTCCTACGAGCAGTACTTC

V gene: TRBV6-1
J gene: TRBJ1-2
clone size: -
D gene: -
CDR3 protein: CASSPTASNYGYTF
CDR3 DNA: TGTGCCAGCAGTCCCACAGCATCTAACTATGGCTACACCTTC

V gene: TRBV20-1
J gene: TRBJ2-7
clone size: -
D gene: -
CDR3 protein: CSADSHSAAQYF
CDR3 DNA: TGCAGTGCTGACAGCCACTCAGCGGCGCAGTACTTC

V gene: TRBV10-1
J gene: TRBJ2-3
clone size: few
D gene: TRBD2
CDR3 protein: CASSELNGGDTDMQYF
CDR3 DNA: TGCGCCAGCAGTGAGTTGAACGGGGGGGACACAGATATGCAGTATTTT

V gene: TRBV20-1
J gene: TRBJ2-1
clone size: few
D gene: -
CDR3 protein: CSASDPGLNYNEQFF
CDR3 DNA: TGCAGTGCTAGTGACCCGGGCCTCAACTACAATGAGCAGTTCTTC

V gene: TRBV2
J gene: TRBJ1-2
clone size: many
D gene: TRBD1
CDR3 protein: CASVGQGNYGYTF
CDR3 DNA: TGTGCCAGCGTAGGACAGGGGAACTATGGCTACACCTTC

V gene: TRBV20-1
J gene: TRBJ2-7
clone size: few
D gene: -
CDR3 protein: CSAPSGRLAYEQYF
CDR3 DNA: TGCAGTGCTCCATCGGGACGCCTCGCCTACGAGCAGTACTTC

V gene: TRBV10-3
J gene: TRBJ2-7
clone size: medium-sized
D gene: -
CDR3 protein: CAAGDKYEQYF
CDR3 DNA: TGTGCCGCCGGGGACAAATACGAGCAGTACTTC

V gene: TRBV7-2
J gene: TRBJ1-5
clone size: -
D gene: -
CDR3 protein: CASSLVGRNNQPQHF
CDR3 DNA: TGTGCCAGCAGCTTAGTCGGGAGGAACAATCAGCCCCAGCATTTT

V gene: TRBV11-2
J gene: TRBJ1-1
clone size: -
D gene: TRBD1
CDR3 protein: CASSLGGTGTHGSQAFF
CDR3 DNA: TGTGCCAGCAGCTTAGGAGGGACAGGTACTCATGGATCCCAAGCTTTCTTT

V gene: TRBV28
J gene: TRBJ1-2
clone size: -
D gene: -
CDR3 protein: CASRVRDPYGYTF
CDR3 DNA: TGTGCCAGCAGGGTCCGGGACCCCTATGGCTACACCTTC

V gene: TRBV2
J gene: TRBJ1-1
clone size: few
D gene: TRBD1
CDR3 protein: CASRGQSMNTEAFF
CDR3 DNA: TGTGCCAGCAGGGGACAGAGCATGAACACTGAAGCTTTCTTT

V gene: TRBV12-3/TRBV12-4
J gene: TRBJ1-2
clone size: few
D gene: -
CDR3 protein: CASSFSREGGYTF
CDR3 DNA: TGTGCCAGCAGTTTTTCCAGGGAGGGTGGCTACACCTTC

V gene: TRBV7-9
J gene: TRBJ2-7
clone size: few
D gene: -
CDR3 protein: CASSPLGTDYFEQYF
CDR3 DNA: TGTGCCAGCAGCCCCCTAGGGACCGATTATTTTGAGCAGTACTTC

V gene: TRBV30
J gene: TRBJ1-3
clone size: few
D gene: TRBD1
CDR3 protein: CAWSEQQGAGNTIYF
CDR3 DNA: TGTGCCTGGAGTGAGCAACAGGGGGCTGGAAACACCATATATTTT